The rows below give T cell receptor beta chains drawn from one sample of a study of OX40 agonist ivuxolimab in advanced cancers. Produced via immunoSEQ multiplex PCR; TCRdb's table is partial and in-frame only. The top ten hold 0.31% of the sample, which has 80,000 to 130,000 clones, over 75% seen once. The material sequenced was CD4+ or CD8+ T cells sorted from blood, taken in a trial of the OX40 agonist ivuxolimab. Receptor source: an adult with an advanced solid tumor such as melanoma, head and neck, liver or kidney cancer. The CDR3 runs from the conserved cysteine through the conserved F or W. D genes are given only for firm matches. The listing skips clone size in some rows; elsewhere it reads once, few, many or a size class.

abundance | j_gene | v_gene | d_gene | CDR3nt | CDR3aa
NA | TRBJ1-2 | TRBV29-1 | NA | TGCAGCGTTAGGACAGCATCTGGCTACACCTTC | CSVRTASGYTF
NA | TRBJ2-2 | TRBV18 | NA | TGTGCCAGCTCACCACCTAGCACCCCTACAGGGGAGCTGTTTTTT | CASSPPSTPTGELFF
NA | TRBJ1-5 | TRBV28 | NA | TGTGCCAGCAGCTCCGGGATTCAGCCCCAGCATTTT | CASSSGIQPQHF
NA | TRBJ1-5 | TRBV4-2 | NA | TGTGCCAGCAGCCAAGTGTCAGGGCAAGAAAATCAGCCCCAGCATTTT | CASSQVSGQENQPQHF
NA | TRBJ2-1 | TRBV19 | NA | TGTGCCAGTAGTATAACCCCGGGACCCAACAGACCCTCCTACAATGAGCAGTTCTTC | CASSITPGPNRPSYNEQFF
once | TRBJ2-1 | TRBV29-1 | TRBD2 | TGCAGCGTTGCCCGAAGGTGGCTAGCGGGAGGCAATGAGCAGTTCTTC | CSVARRWLAGGNEQFF
NA | TRBJ2-7 | TRBV18 | NA | TGTGCCAGCTCAATGGGGTACTCCTACGAGCAGTACTTC | CASSMGYSYEQYF
NA | TRBJ2-1 | TRBV11-2 | TRBD2 | TGTGCCAGCAGCTTAGAACGGACTAGCGGGAGGATCGGCTACAATGAGCAGTTCTTC | CASSLERTSGRIGYNEQFF
NA | TRBJ2-6 | TRBV5-1 | NA | TGCGCCAGCAGCTTACCTGGCTCTGGGGCCAACGTCCTGACTTTC | CASSLPGSGANVLTF
NA | TRBJ2-1 | TRBV19 | NA | TGTGCCAGTAGTTTAAGACAGTCCCAGTTCTTC | CASSLRQSQFF
once | TRBJ2-7 | TRBV29-1 | TRBD2 | TGCAGCGTGGGCGGGGGGCCCAGGGAGCAGTACTTC | CSVGGGPREQYF
once | TRBJ1-1 | TRBV28 | NA | TGTGCCAGCACAGCGTCGACTGAAGCTTTCTTT | CASTASTEAFF
NA | TRBJ2-3 | TRBV5-1 | TRBD1 | TGCGCCAGCAGCTTACAGGGGGCGAGCACAGATACGCAGTATTTT | CASSLQGASTDTQYF
NA | TRBJ2-1 | TRBV10-3 | NA | TGTGCCATCAGTGGTGGCGTCACCTACAATGAGCAGTTCTTC | CAISGGVTYNEQFF
NA | TRBJ2-7 | TRBV10-3 | NA | TGTGCCATCAGGGCGGGACAGACCTCCTACGAGCAGTACTTC | CAIRAGQTSYEQYF
NA | TRBJ2-3 | TRBV7-3 | TRBD2 | TGTGCCAGCAGCTTCCCTAGCGGAGGCACAGATACGCAGTATTTT | CASSFPSGGTDTQYF
NA | TRBJ2-7 | TRBV5-4 | NA | TGTGCCAGCAGCGGTGGAGGCAGGGACGAGCAGTACTTC | CASSGGGRDEQYF
NA | TRBJ2-7 | TRBV28 | TRBD1 | TGTGCCAGCAGTTTTCCCGGACAGGCCTACGAGCAGTACTTC | CASSFPGQAYEQYF
NA | TRBJ2-1 | TRBV11-3 | NA | TGTGCCAGCAGCTTAAGCAGGAATGAGCAGTTCTTC | CASSLSRNEQFF
NA | TRBJ2-1 | TRBV5-4 | NA | TGTGCCAGCAGCTTGGGTACGGGGCCCAACAATGAGCAGTTCTTC | CASSLGTGPNNEQFF
NA | TRBJ2-5 | TRBV7-9 | TRBD2 | TGTGCCGCCTGTCCAGCGGGAGCAGAGACCCAGTACTTC | CAACPAGAETQYF
NA | TRBJ2-3 | TRBV5-6 | NA | TGTGCCAGCAGCTCCGACCGAGAAGATACGCAGTATTTT | CASSSDREDTQYF
NA | TRBJ2-7 | TRBV27 | TRBD1 | TGTGCCAGCAGTCTCAGACAGGGCCCCATGCGCGAGCAGTACTTC | CASSLRQGPMREQYF
NA | TRBJ2-1 | TRBV11-2 | TRBD1 | TGTGCCAGCAGCCACAGGGGACGCTCCTACAATGAGCAGTTCTTC | CASSHRGRSYNEQFF
once | TRBJ1-4 | TRBV4-1 | TRBD1 | TGCGCCAGCAGCCGCGGACAGGGACCCAATGGGGAAAAACTGTTTTTT | CASSRGQGPNGEKLFF
once | TRBJ1-5 | TRBV19 | TRBD1 | TGTGCCAGTAGAACGACAGGGTCCTATAGCAATCAGCCCCAGCATTTT | CASRTTGSYSNQPQHF
NA | TRBJ1-1 | TRBV15 | NA | TGTGCCACCAGCAGAGAGGCGGGACTCAGTGTCACTGAAGCTTTCTTT | CATSREAGLSVTEAFF
few | TRBJ1-5 | TRBV28 | TRBD1 | TGTGCCAGCAGGAAGACAGGGGCCGCGGGTCAGCCCCAGCATTTT | CASRKTGAAGQPQHF
NA | TRBJ2-3 | TRBV4-2 | TRBD2 | TGTGCCAGCAGCCACGCGGGACTAGCGGGGGGAGTCACAGATACGCAGTATTTT | CASSHAGLAGGVTDTQYF
NA | TRBJ2-2 | TRBV19 | TRBD2 | TGTGCCAGTAGTATGGTGGGAGGGCCCACCGGGGAGCTGTTTTTT | CASSMVGGPTGELFF
NA | TRBJ2-2 | TRBV7-2 | NA | TGTGCCAGCAGATTAGAAGTAGGGGAGCTGTTTTTT | CASRLEVGELFF
NA | TRBJ2-2 | TRBV23-1 | TRBD2 | TGCGCCAGCCGGACTGAGACAGGGATGGGACTAGCTGCCGGGGAGCTGTTTTTT | CASRTETGMGLAAGELFF
NA | TRBJ1-5 | TRBV19 | NA | TGTGCCAGTAGTACCGGACGGATCCCGGACGTTAGCAATCAGCCCCAGCATTTT | CASSTGRIPDVSNQPQHF
NA | TRBJ1-1 | TRBV27 | NA | TGTGCCAGCAGTTTATACGGGACCACTGAAGCTTTCTTT | CASSLYGTTEAFF
NA | TRBJ2-3 | TRBV5-1 | NA | TGCGCCAGCAGCTTAATGGGACGGGGCTCAGATACGCAGTATTTT | CASSLMGRGSDTQYF
NA | TRBJ2-5 | TRBV29-1 | NA | TGCAGCGTTGTACAGCCTCAGGAGACCCAGTACTTC | CSVVQPQETQYF
once | TRBJ1-2 | TRBV10-3 | NA | TGTGCCATCAGTGAGTCTGTCCGGGACAACTACTATGGCTACACCTTC | CAISESVRDNYYGYTF
NA | TRBJ2-7 | TRBV28 | NA | TGTGCCAGCAGTTTATGGATGGGAGGAAGGATCGAGCAGTACTTC | CASSLWMGGRIEQYF
once | TRBJ1-5 | TRBV6-5 | TRBD1 | TGTGCCAGCAGTCCCTTCAGGGGGCTGAATCAGCCCCAGCATTTT | CASSPFRGLNQPQHF
NA | TRBJ2-5 | TRBV11-2 | NA | TGTGCCAGCAGCTTAGGGGTCAGGACGAGAGAGACCCAGTACTTC | CASSLGVRTRETQYF
NA | TRBJ2-2 | TRBV27 | NA | TGTGCCAGCAGACGACTTGGGGGGAACACCGGGGAGCTGTTTTTT | CASRRLGGNTGELFF
few | TRBJ2-3 | TRBV7-2 | NA | TGTGCCAGCAGCCAGACAATGGGGGGAGATACGCAGTATTTT | CASSQTMGGDTQYF